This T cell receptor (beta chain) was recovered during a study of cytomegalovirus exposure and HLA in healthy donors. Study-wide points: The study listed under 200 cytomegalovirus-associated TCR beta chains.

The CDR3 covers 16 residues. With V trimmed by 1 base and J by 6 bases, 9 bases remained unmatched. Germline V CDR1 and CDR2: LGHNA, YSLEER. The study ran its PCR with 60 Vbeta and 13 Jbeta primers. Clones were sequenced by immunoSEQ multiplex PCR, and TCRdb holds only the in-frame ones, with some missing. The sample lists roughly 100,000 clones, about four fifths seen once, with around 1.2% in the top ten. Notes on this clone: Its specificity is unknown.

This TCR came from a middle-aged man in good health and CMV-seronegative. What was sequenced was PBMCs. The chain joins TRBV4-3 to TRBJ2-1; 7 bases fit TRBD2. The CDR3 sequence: CASSQGRRSGVNEQFF. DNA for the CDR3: TGCGCCAGCAGCCAAGGACGACGCAGCGGGGTCAATGAGCAGTTCTTC.